The 30 T cell receptor beta chains presented below share a single source sample, sequenced in a study of monozygotic twins with inflammatory bowel disease. Each CDR3 protein gets one entry in TCRdb, which reprocessed the 5' RACE reads and gives no DNA. In all, the sample yields some 100,000 distinct CDR3 sequences. The sample was blood. The receptors were gathered from a human donor with ulcerative colitis or Crohn's disease, or a healthy co-twin of an affected twin (not recorded which).

This chain joins TRBV5-4 and TRBJ2-2; the D call from TCRdb, TRBD2, cannot be confirmed without DNA. The CDR3 is made up of 14 amino acids. The germline V gene has CDR1 SGHNT and CDR2 YYREEE (reference sequence). The CDR3 sequence: CASSPTTFPGELFF. The entire variable domain, with the rest obtained from reference TRBV5-4 and TRBJ2-2, is as follows: ETGVTQSPTHLIKTRGQQVTLRCSSQSGHNTVSWYQQALGQGPQFIFQYYREEENGRGNFPPRFSGLQFPNYSSELNVNALELDDSALYLCASSPTTFPGELFFGEGSRLTVL.

The chain recombines TRBV20-1 with TRBJ2-7; TCRdb picks TRBD1, but there is no DNA to check that call. CDR1 and CDR2 (germline): DFQATT, SNEGSKA (reference sequence). This CDR3 has 12 amino acids. Here the CDR3 reads CSATDRGYEQYF.

The chain uses TRBV6-1 and TRBJ1-4; TCRdb outputs TRBD1, but without DNA this stays unchecked. Germline CDR1 and CDR2: MNHNS and SASEGT. The CDR3 consists of 14 residues. This chain's CDR3 is CASRIRGIGEKLFF.

The chain has TRBV3-1 and TRBJ2-7. The CDR3 consists of 13 residues. Germline assignment: CDR1 LGHDT and CDR2 YNNKEL (reference sequence). CDR3 sequence: CASSQVGSYEQYF.

The chain couples TRBV19 to TRBJ1-1; the D call of TRBD1 rests on TCRdb alone, since no DNA is present to check it. Per germline, CDR1 LNHDA and CDR2 SQIVND (reference sequence). The CDR3 runs to 15 residues. The CDR3 reads CASRKDGGGGTEAFF.

The V and J genes are TRBV5-1 and TRBJ1-1; TCRdb picks TRBD1, but there is no DNA to check that call. Per the germline V gene, CDR1 is SGHRS and CDR2 is YFSETQ. CDR3 length: 13 amino acids. CDR3: CASTTGGLGEAFF.

CDR3 region: CASSWDTGNTIYF. The J gene is TRBJ1-3, the V gene TRBV5-1. CDR3 length equals 13 residues. CDR1 SGHRS and CDR2 YFSETQ come from the germline V gene.

This chain uses TRBV7-2 with TRBJ1-1. CDR1 SGHTA and CDR2 FQGNSA come from the germline V gene. The CDR3 has 14 amino acids. The CDR3 loop is CASSLPELNTEAFF.

The rearrangement uses TRBV6-5 and TRBJ2-7; with no DNA, the TCRdb D assignment of TRBD1 cannot be verified. Germline assignment: CDR1 MNHEY and CDR2 SVGAGI. There are 14 residues in the CDR3. The CDR3: CASTPDRDAYEQYF.

This chain connects TRBV4-2 to TRBJ2-1; TCRdb reports TRBD2, a call that lacks DNA to check it against. From germline, CDR1 is LGHNA and CDR2 YNFKEQ. CDR3 length: 16 amino acids. The CDR3 region is CASSHLSGRAANEQFF.

This chain links TRBV18 with TRBJ2-5. The germline V gene encodes CDR1 KGHSH and CDR2 LQKENI. The CDR3 is 14 amino acids. The CDR3 protein is CASSRSTNQETQYF.

V is TRBV20-1 and J is TRBJ1-4. Germline V gene lookup returns CDR1 DFQATT and CDR2 SNEGSKA (reference sequence). The CDR3 extends over 13 amino acids. The CDR3 reads CSARRSTNEKLFF.

This chain's CDR3 is CSVEEVSPHTDTQYF. The chain carries TRBV29-1 and TRBJ2-3; there is no DNA to check the TCRdb D call of TRBD2. CDR1 and CDR2 from the germline V gene are SQVTM and ANQGSEA. The CDR3 is made up of 15 amino acids.

The chain combines TRBV20-1 with TRBJ2-5; TCRdb's D gene call, TRBD1, goes unchecked for lack of DNA. CDR1 is DFQATT, CDR2 SNEGSKA, per germline (reference sequence). This CDR3 contains 16 residues. The chain's CDR3 is CSARELDRDYQETQYF.

The V call is TRBV20-1, the J call TRBJ2-4; without DNA, the TCRdb call of TRBD1 cannot be checked. The CDR3 spans 14 residues. CDR1 and CDR2 from the germline V gene are DFQATT and SNEGSKA (reference sequence). The CDR3: CSASSRDRGAFQYF.

The V gene is TRBV5-1, the J gene TRBJ1-1; TCRdb indicates TRBD1, and absent DNA this call remains unverified. This CDR3 spans 13 amino acids. Germline V gene sequence: CDR1 SGHRS, CDR2 YFSETQ. This CDR3 reads CASGNTARGQAFF.

The chain employs TRBV19 and TRBJ1-1; as DNA is missing, the TRBD1 call by TCRdb cannot be tested. The germline gives CDR1 LNHDA, CDR2 SQIVND (reference sequence). This CDR3 is 15 amino acids long. This CDR3 reads CASSIARGRDTEAFF.

V is TRBV3-1 and J is TRBJ2-7. CDR3 length equals 14 residues. Germline CDR1 reads LGHDT; CDR2 reads YNNKEL (reference sequence). This CDR3 is CASSQSYGSYEQYF.

The chain employs TRBV19 and TRBJ1-2; TCRdb lists TRBD1, though no DNA is available to test this call. CDR3 size: 15 residues. In germline, CDR1 is LNHDA, CDR2 SQIVND (reference sequence). This CDR3 reads CASSRSNRELNGYTF.

This chain joins TRBV7-2 and TRBJ2-3. Germline V lookup: CDR1 SGHTA, CDR2 FQGNSA. The CDR3 consists of 15 residues. This chain's CDR3 is CASSFGDAKADTQYF.

The J gene is TRBJ2-1, the V gene TRBV4-3; TCRdb indicates TRBD2, and absent DNA this call remains unverified. The CDR3 loop spans 12 amino acids. The germline V gene encodes CDR1 LGHNA and CDR2 YSLEER. CDR3 loop: CASSQLGLEQFF.

The chain uses TRBV6-2 or TRBV6-3 and TRBJ2-7. The length of the CDR3 is 12 residues. Looked up from germline, CDR1 is MNHEY and CDR2 is SVGEGT. Here the CDR3 reads CASSYPEREQYF.

V is TRBV5-1 and J is TRBJ1-4; TCRdb outputs TRBD1, but without DNA this stays unchecked. This CDR3 comprises 17 residues. Germline V gene sequence: CDR1 SGHRS, CDR2 YFSETQ. CDR3 sequence: CASSSWDIRATNEKLFF.

V is TRBV12-3 or TRBV12-4 and J is TRBJ2-7; TCRdb's assignment of TRBD1 cannot be checked, as there is no DNA. This CDR3 is 18 amino acids long. The CDR3 here is CASSLTPGGGWVRYEQYF.

This rearrangement joins TRBV7-8 to TRBJ2-2; TCRdb designates TRBD1, a call that cannot be tested without DNA. Germline V gene sequence: CDR1 SGHVS, CDR2 FQNEAQ. The CDR3 has 16 residues. CDR3 region: CASSSGARGVMRELFF.

Here the CDR3 reads CASSLWGGSEYYNEQFF. J is TRBJ2-1 and V is TRBV5-6; TCRdb lists TRBD2, though no DNA is available to test this call. Germline assignment: CDR1 SGHDT and CDR2 YYEEEE. The CDR3 is 17 amino acids.

J is TRBJ2-1 and V is TRBV24-1; TCRdb returns TRBD1, unconfirmable since there is no DNA. Germline assignment: CDR1 KGHDR and CDR2 SFDVKD. The CDR3 runs to 13 residues. CDR3 residues: CATGRQAYNEQFF.

V gene TRBV5-1 combines with J gene TRBJ2-2; without DNA, the TCRdb call of TRBD1 cannot be checked. The CDR3 is 15 residues long. From germline, CDR1 is SGHRS and CDR2 YFSETQ. CDR3 region: CASSQQGANTGELFF.

The chain is built from TRBV18 and TRBJ2-4; TCRdb's D call of TRBD1 is untestable without DNA. Germline V gene data show CDR1 as KGHSH and CDR2 as LQKENI. There are 12 residues in the CDR3. This CDR3 reads CASSRDRDLSGF.

This rearrangement joins TRBV15 to TRBJ2-1; TCRdb proposes TRBD1, but this gene call is untestable without DNA. The CDR3 is made up of 16 amino acids. Germline CDR1 is LNHNV and CDR2 is YYDKDF (reference sequence). The CDR3 is CATSRDRGILYNEQFF.